A single T cell receptor beta chain is shown here with its context. This sample is drawn from a study of cytotoxic CD8 clonotypes in ibrutinib-treated CLL. Profiled with immunoSEQ multiplex PCR; TCRdb holds only in-frame clones, not every one. The data hold around 50,000 clones, with 50% to 70% observed a single time. V was shortened by 4 bases and J by 3 bases, with 15 bases between the two germline ends. The germline V gene has CDR1 SQVTM and CDR2 ANQGSEA. The CDR3 has 15 residues. This specimen consisted of PBMCs, obtained after 24 months of ibrutinib treatment. This clonotype was obtained from a human donor with chronic lymphocytic leukemia. The chain has TRBV29-1 and TRBJ1-4; D gene unclear. CDR3 nucleotides: TGCAGCGTTGTTACCTCCACTCGCTCTAATGAAAAACTGTTTTTT. This gives the protein CSVVTSTRSNEKLFF.